The sequence of this T cell receptor (beta chain) was determined in a study of CD4 T cells in relation to SARS-CoV-2 and coronaviruses. Overall study context: ViraFEST: roughly ten-day antigen culture of PBMCs, then TCR beta CDR3 sequencing. Controls used an HIV-1 Nef peptide pool or no peptide.

Clones were read by immunoSEQ multiplex PCR, and TCRdb kept only the in-frame ones, dropping some. The sample records 15,000 to 25,000 clones, 70% to 80% being singletons. From germline, CDR1 is LGHNA and CDR2 YNFKEQ. V gave up 4 bases and J gave up 1 base, with 4 bases separating them. CDR3 size: 12 residues. For this clone: Its antigen is as yet unknown.

Unexposed donor CD4+ T cells date from 2011-2018, before the COVID-19 pandemic. CD4+ T cells were isolated from the cells after about nine days of culture. Testing used SARS-CoV-2 S/N and four cold-coronavirus spikes on unexposed-donor CD4+ T cells, cells permitting. Fresh IL-2 medium replaced half the medium on days 3 and 7. The sequence was collected from a human donor in good health. Sequenced input: CD4+ T cells from PBMCs, cultured in vitro. The chain employs TRBV4-2 and TRBJ1-2, with D uncertain. The CDR3 reads CASSPGNYGYTF. The CDR3 DNA reads TGTGCCAGCAGCCCCGGTAACTATGGCTACACCTTC.